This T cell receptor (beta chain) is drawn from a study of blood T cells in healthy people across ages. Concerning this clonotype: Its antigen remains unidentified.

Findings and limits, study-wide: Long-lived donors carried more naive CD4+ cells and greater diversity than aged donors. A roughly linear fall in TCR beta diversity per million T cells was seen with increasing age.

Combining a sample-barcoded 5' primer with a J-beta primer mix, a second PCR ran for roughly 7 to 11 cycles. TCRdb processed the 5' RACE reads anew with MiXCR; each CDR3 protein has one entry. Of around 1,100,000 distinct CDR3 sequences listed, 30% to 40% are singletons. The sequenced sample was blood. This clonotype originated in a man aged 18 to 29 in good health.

DNA of the CDR3: TGTGCCACCAGCAGAGATTGGAGTAGCGGGGGCTACGAGCAGTACTTC. This codes for CATSRDWSSGGYEQYF. The V and J genes are TRBV15 and TRBJ2-7, with 9 bases matching TRBD2. Germline values: CDR1 LNHNV, CDR2 YYDKDF (reference sequence). This CDR3 region has 16 residues. V gave up 0 bases and J gave up 3 bases; unmatched junction bases: 6.